This TCR beta chain was found in a study of CD8+ T cells in alopecia areata. The wider study: Tofacitinib administration to treated patients was oral, at 5 to 10 mg twice daily. Findings of the study overall: Relative to mice, TCR sharing across patients was less clear, a difference possibly HLA-related. Greater clonality was observed in lesional scalp samples, especially alopecia totalis/universalis, versus normal scalp.

Concerning this clone: What it binds is not known.

CDR3 size: 11 residues. Trimming removed 2 bases from V and 4 bases from J, with 6 bases in between. Germline V gene lookup returns CDR1 GTSNPN and CDR2 SVGIG (reference sequence). TCR sequencing used cDNA made by reverse transcription of extracted RNA. Profiled with immunoSEQ multiplex PCR; TCRdb holds only in-frame clones, not every one. The sample contains some 200,000 clones, about 60% of which appear only once. Treatment meaning: oral pan-JAK inhibitor, 5-10 mg twice daily. CD4+ and CD8+ T cells were sorted from PBMCs. This receptor was identified in a human donor with alopecia areata. The rearrangement links TRBV30 to TRBJ2-7, with D possibly matching TRBD2 (5 bases). This sample comprised CD4+ T cells sorted from blood, obtained at week 4, from a patient treated with tofacitinib. In DNA form, the CDR3 reads TGTGCCTGGAGTCGGGGTTACGAGCAGTACTTC. It translates to CAWSRGYEQYF.